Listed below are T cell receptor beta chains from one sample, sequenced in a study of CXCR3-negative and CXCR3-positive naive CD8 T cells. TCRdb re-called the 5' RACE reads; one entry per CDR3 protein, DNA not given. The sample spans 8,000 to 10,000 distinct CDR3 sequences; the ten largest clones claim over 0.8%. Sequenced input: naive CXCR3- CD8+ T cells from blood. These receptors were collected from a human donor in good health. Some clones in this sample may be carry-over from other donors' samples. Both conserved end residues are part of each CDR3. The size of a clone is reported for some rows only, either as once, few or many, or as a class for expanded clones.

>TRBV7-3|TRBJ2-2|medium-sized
CASSSGSGRTGELFF
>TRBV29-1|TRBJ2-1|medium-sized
CSVDEGSNEQFF
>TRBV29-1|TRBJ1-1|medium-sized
CSVVRGKSEAFF
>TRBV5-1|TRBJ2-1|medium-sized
CASRVAGTYNEQFF
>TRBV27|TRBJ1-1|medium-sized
CASAPGTGGQAFF
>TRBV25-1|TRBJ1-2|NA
CASSDEGVDYGYTF
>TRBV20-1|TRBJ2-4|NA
CSAIDREVLNIQYF
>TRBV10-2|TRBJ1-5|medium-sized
CASSRDGSKDQPQHF
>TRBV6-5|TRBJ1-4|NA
CASSYSLGSFEKLFF
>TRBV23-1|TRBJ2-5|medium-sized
CASSQPVRREEAQETQYF
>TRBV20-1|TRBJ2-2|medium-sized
CSARDLAGGPGELFF
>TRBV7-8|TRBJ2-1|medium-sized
CASSIPGAFWNEQFF
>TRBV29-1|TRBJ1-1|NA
CSVPGTMNTEAFF
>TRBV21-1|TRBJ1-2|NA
CASSVDLGGYGYTF
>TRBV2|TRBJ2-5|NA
CASRYRGSGIPGTQYF
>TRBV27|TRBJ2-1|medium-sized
CASSSLASYNEQFF
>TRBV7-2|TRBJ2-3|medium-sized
CASSSRASPDTQYF